This entry concerns a single T cell receptor beta chain. These data come from a study of identical twins. V trimming: 4 bases; J trimming: 2 bases; junction bases outside the gene matches: 8. This CDR3 contains 15 residues. Germline V gene data show CDR1 as KGHSH and CDR2 as LQKENI. Every one of the donors was a healthy Caucasian. TCRdb called the 5' RACE reads again in MiXCR, with one record for every CDR3 protein. This repertoire shows about 530,000 distinct CDR3 sequences, approximately 14% found once; its top ten account for roughly 0.44%. The same sample was also used in a study of yellow fever vaccine responses in identical twins.

The rearrangement joins TRBV18 to TRBJ2-7, with 7 bases lining up with TRBD1. The sequencing sample was made of CD4+ T cells sorted from blood. The clonotype comes from a woman under 30 in good health. The CDR3 spells CASSLDYRGPYEQYF. The CDR3 DNA follows: TGTGCCAGCTCACTCGATTACAGGGGACCCTACGAGCAGTACTTC.